These 28 T cell receptor beta chains were sequenced from one sample in a study of blood T cell repertoires in COVID-19. The protocol was immunoSEQ multiplex PCR, while the TCRdb copy is restricted to in-frame clones and leaves out a portion. Here the sample spans over 200,000 clones, roughly 84% being singletons. Sequencing was carried out using PBMCs or T cells enriched from blood (not recorded which). The source of these receptors is a woman in her forties who had recovered from COVID-19.

The CDR3 region is CASSLETLSYTF. CDR3 in DNA: TGTGCCAGCAGCTTGGAGACTTTGAGCTACACCTTC. The chain is built from TRBV5-5 and TRBJ1-2; D is ambiguous. The ends were cut back, 0 bases at V and 9 bases at J, with 9 bases in the middle. The germline gives CDR1 SGHKS, CDR2 YYEKEE (reference sequence). CDR3 length: 12 amino acids. Variable domain in full (rest from reference TRBV5-5 and TRBJ1-2): DAGVTQSPTHLIKTRGQQVTLRCSPISGHKSVSWYQQVLGQGPQFIFQYYEKEERGRGNFPDRFSARQFPNYSSELNVNALLLGDSALYLCASSLETLSYTFGSGTRLTVV.

The rearrangement links TRBV4-1 to TRBJ2-1, with 7 positions matching TRBD2. J was trimmed by 0 bases and V by 4 bases; bases with no gene match: 6. CDR3 length: 16 amino acids. Germline CDR1 reads MGHRA; CDR2 reads YSYEKL. CDR3 sequence (DNA): TGCGCCAGCAGCCCGTCGACTAGCCTCTCCTACAATGAGCAGTTCTTC. It encodes CASSPSTSLSYNEQFF.

The V call is TRBV18, the J call TRBJ2-1; TRBD2 agrees at 8 bases. The CDR3 consists of 15 residues. The V and J ends lost 1 base and 1 base, in that order; junction bases with no gene match: 0. Germline CDR1 reads KGHSH; CDR2 reads LQKENI. CDR3 sequence (DNA): TGTGCCAGCTCACCACTAGCGGGGTCCTACAATGAGCAGTTCTTC. This sequence encodes CASSPLAGSYNEQFF.

The V and J genes are TRBV28 and TRBJ2-7; D ambiguous. The germline CDR1 and CDR2 sequences are MDHEN and SYDVKM. Trimming took 0 bases from V and 4 from J, leaving 4 bases between them. The CDR3 sequence is 12 residues long. CDR3 sequence: CASSLWRYEQYF. The CDR3 DNA reads as TGTGCCAGCAGTTTATGGCGGTACGAGCAGTACTTC.

The chain carries TRBV7-9 and TRBJ2-7, with TRBD1 matching over 7 bases. Germline values: CDR1 SEHNR, CDR2 FQNEAQ (reference sequence). This CDR3 is 17 amino acids long. V lost 5 bases, J lost 2 bases, and 15 bases stayed unmatched. The CDR3 sequence: CASSHRDSTVAAYEQYF. The CDR3 nucleotides read TGTGCCAGCAGCCACCGGGACAGTACGGTAGCCGCCTACGAGCAGTACTTC.

V is TRBV7-9 and J is TRBJ2-6, with 10 bases identical to TRBD1. The CDR3 contains 17 residues. The germline CDR1 and CDR2 sequences are SEHNR and FQNEAQ (reference sequence). Unmatched junction bases numbered 8, after V lost 7 bases and J lost 2 bases. The CDR3 loop reads CASTAGTGAPGANVLTF. The DNA of the CDR3 is TGTGCCAGCACCGCCGGGACAGGGGCGCCTGGGGCCAACGTCCTGACTTTC.

The V and J genes are TRBV11-2 and TRBJ1-4; possible D gene TRBD1, 6 bases. The V end lost 7 bases, the J end lost 6 bases, and 18 bases lay between the germline ends. The CDR3 is 15 amino acids. Per the germline V gene, CDR1 is SGHAT and CDR2 is FQNNGV. CDR3 sequence reads: CASTKRVQGDEKLFF. The CDR3 bases are TGTGCCAGCACCAAACGGGTACAGGGCGATGAAAAACTGTTTTTT.

This chain connects TRBV27 to TRBJ2-3, with 8 bases lining up with TRBD2. The CDR3 extends over 14 amino acids. Trimming cost V 5 bases and J 3 bases; bases outside gene matches: 4. Germline CDR1 MNHEY, CDR2 SMNVEV (reference sequence). DNA for the CDR3: TGTGCCAGCAGTGCACGGGAGGGGACAGATACGCAGTATTTT. Its protein product is CASSAREGTDTQYF.

The chain carries TRBV12-2 and TRBJ1-2; the table's D call TRBD1 went unverified against the DNA. TRBV12-2 is recorded as a pseudogene. The CDR3 length is 17 residues. CDR3 protein: CASRLTGTGDSNYGYTF. The CDR3 DNA sequence: TGTGCAAGTCGCTTAACCGGGACAGGGGATTCTAACTATGGCTACACCTTC.

The genes are TRBV12-5 and TRBJ2-5; 8 bases match TRBD1. The V segment lost 5 bases and the J segment 2 bases; nucleotides outside the gene matches: 7. CDR1 is LGHNT and CDR2 is FRNRAP in the germline V gene. The CDR3 runs to 15 residues. CDR3 loop: CASGLGRTGQETQYF. CDR3 coding DNA: TGTGCTAGTGGTCTAGGGAGGACAGGGCAAGAGACCCAGTACTTC.

This rearrangement joins TRBV28 to TRBJ1-2, with 9 positions matching TRBD1. CDR3 length: 14 residues. V lost 5 bases and J lost 3; bases outside the gene matches: 4. Germline CDR1 is MDHEN and CDR2 is SYDVKM. The CDR3 coding sequence is TGTGCCAGCAGTGCCGGGACAGGGCACTATGGCTACACCTTC. It codes for CASSAGTGHYGYTF.

The rearrangement joins TRBV3-1 (or the pseudogene TRBV3-2) to TRBJ1-4; no definite D call. V shed 0 bases and J shed 3 bases, with 11 bases lying between them. Germline-derived CDR1 and CDR2 are LGHDT and YNNKEL (reference sequence). The CDR3 sequence is 16 residues long. CDR3 in DNA: TGTGCCAGCAGCCAAGATTACGGGGAGGCTAATGAAAAACTGTTTTTT. It encodes CASSQDYGEANEKLFF.

To note about this clone: A read error is possible here, since a much larger clone lies one base away. At the DNA level, this CDR3 is encoded by other sequences in the same sample as well. The chain joins TRBV7-6 to TRBJ1-2, with a possible D match to TRBD1 (6 bases). CDR1 is SGHVS, CDR2 FNYEAQ, per germline. V gave up 5 bases and J gave up 2 bases, with 9 bases separating them. This CDR3 region has 13 residues. CDR3 nucleotides: TGTGCCAGCAGCCCGACAGGAAACTATGGCTACACCTTC. Amino acid sequence: CASSPTGNYGYTF.

The genes are TRBV20-1 and TRBJ1-1; D may be TRBD1 (6 bases). The CDR3 runs 13 residues. V was trimmed by 5 bases and J by 1 base, leaving 11 bases between them. CDR1 is DFQATT and CDR2 is SNEGSKA in the germline V gene (reference sequence). CDR3 bases: TGCAGTGCTCGTGAACAGGGGAACACTGAAGCTTTCTTT. Protein product: CSAREQGNTEAFF.

The J gene is TRBJ2-1, the V gene TRBV6-5; 8 bases align to TRBD1. The CDR3 is 13 amino acids. Trimming cost V 0 bases and J 14 bases; bases outside gene matches: 6. Germline V gene lookup returns CDR1 MNHEY and CDR2 SVGAGI. This CDR3 reads CASSYSGQVPEFF. DNA for the CDR3: TGTGCCAGCAGTTACTCGGGACAGGTCCCAGAGTTCTTC.

This clone has a single count. V usage is TRBV4-1 and J usage is TRBJ1-4, with 10 positions matching TRBD1. J lost 8 bases, V lost 6 bases, and 12 bases had no gene match. The CDR3 is made up of 16 amino acids. Germline assignment: CDR1 MGHRA and CDR2 YSYEKL. The CDR3 reads CASRHSTGTGDEKLFF. Written as DNA, the CDR3 is TGCGCCAGCAGGCATTCTACCGGGACAGGGGACGAAAAACTGTTTTTT.

This clone was seen a few times. V and J are TRBV7-9 and TRBJ2-1; TRBD2 agrees at 13 bases. Germline-derived CDR1 and CDR2 are SEHNR and FQNEAQ (reference sequence). Trimming removed 6 bases from V and 7 bases from J; junction bases left unmatched: 6. The CDR3 sequence is 15 residues long. The CDR3 coding sequence is TGTGCCAGCAGGACCGGGACTAGCGGGAAGAATGAGCAGTTCTTC. Translating gives CASRTGTSGKNEQFF.

The chain joins TRBV20-1 to TRBJ2-7; TRBD1 might be the D (6 bases). The CDR3 runs 15 residues. V lost 3 bases, J lost 5 bases, and 20 bases lay in between. Germline V lookup: CDR1 DFQATT, CDR2 SNEGSKA (reference sequence). Written as DNA, the CDR3 is TGCAGTGCTAGTTTTGGACAGAAAATTTTCCACGAGCAGTACTTC. This translates into CSASFGQKIFHEQYF.

This clone was seen many times. The CDR3 nucleotides read TGTGCCAGCAGCGGGCTAGGAGCGGGAGGAGGGACCCAGTACTTC. This codes for CASSGLGAGGGTQYF. The chain is built from TRBV27 and TRBJ2-5, with 9 bases lining up with TRBD2. V trimming: 6 bases; J trimming: 7 bases; junction bases outside the gene matches: 12. The CDR3 loop spans 15 amino acids. CDR1 and CDR2 from the germline V gene are MNHEY and SMNVEV (reference sequence).

V gene TRBV5-1 combines with J gene TRBJ2-2; 10 nucleotides match TRBD1. CDR3 size: 16 residues. In germline, CDR1 is SGHRS, CDR2 YFSETQ. J gave up 6 bases and V 0 bases, and 5 bases lay outside the gene matches. This chain's CDR3 is CASSLDGTGVAGELFF. For the CDR3, the DNA is TGCGCCAGCAGCTTGGATGGGACAGGGGTTGCCGGGGAGCTGTTTTTT.

This clone was recorded a few times. CDR3 DNA: TGTGCCAGCAGCCCACTCGGGGATGAGCAGTTCTTC. Protein product: CASSPLGDEQFF. V is TRBV6-2 or TRBV6-3 and J is TRBJ2-1; D might be TRBD2 (5 bases). The germline V gene has CDR1 MNHEY and CDR2 SVGEGT. Trimming removed 6 bases at V and 8 bases at J, with 11 bases between. The CDR3 is 12 amino acids.

The genes are TRBV19 and TRBJ1-6; D not resolved. CDR1 is LNHDA, CDR2 SQIVND, per germline (reference sequence). This CDR3 contains 16 residues. Trimming cost V 7 bases and J 0 bases, with 13 bases left between them. The CDR3 sequence: CASTSGRSSYNSPLHF. The CDR3, as DNA: TGTGCCAGTACCTCAGGTCGCAGCTCCTATAATTCACCCCTCCACTTT.

The chain couples TRBV27 to TRBJ1-6; possible D gene TRBD1, 6 bases. Germline V gene sequence: CDR1 MNHEY, CDR2 SMNVEV (reference sequence). V was cut by 4 bases and J by 4 bases, with 14 bases left in between. This CDR3 is built from 16 residues. Written as DNA, the CDR3 is TGTGCCAGCAGTTCCGGGTTTGGACAGTATAATTCACCCCTCCACTTT. Translated, it gives CASSSGFGQYNSPLHF.

The chain recombines TRBV7-9 with TRBJ1-4; perhaps TRBD1 as D (6 bases). CDR1 and CDR2 (germline): SEHNR, FQNEAQ (reference sequence). The germline V and J ends were trimmed by 5 bases and 8 bases, with 21 bases remaining between them. This CDR3 contains 16 residues. CDR3 loop: CASSPRMGTRPEKLFF. DNA of the CDR3: TGTGCCAGCAGCCCACGAATGGGGACAAGACCAGAAAAACTGTTTTTT.

This rearrangement joins TRBV3-1 (or the pseudogene TRBV3-2) to TRBJ2-1, with D tentatively TRBD2 (7 bases). Trimming cost V 4 bases and J 8 bases, with 15 bases left between them. CDR3 length equals 14 residues. Germline-derived CDR1 and CDR2 are LGHDT and YNNKEL (reference sequence). This CDR3 is CASSPGGPRHEQFF. The CDR3 region has the DNA TGTGCCAGCAGCCCCGGGGGGCCCCGCCATGAGCAGTTCTTC.

The chain uses TRBV6-5 and TRBJ2-2; 7 bases align to TRBD1. The V gene end was trimmed by 6 bases and the J gene end by 6 bases; junction bases not matched to a gene: 1. Looked up from germline, CDR1 is MNHEY and CDR2 is SVGAGI. This CDR3 is built from 12 residues. The CDR3 here is CASRQGAGELFF. For the CDR3, the DNA is TGTGCCAGCAGGCAGGGGGCCGGGGAGCTGTTTTTT.

V gene TRBV28 combines with J gene TRBJ2-5; 10 nucleotides align to TRBD2. Germline CDR1 MDHEN, CDR2 SYDVKM. The CDR3 sequence is 15 residues long. V lost 5 bases to trimming and J lost 7 bases; unmatched junction nucleotides: 10. CDR3: CASSLSGRPRVTQYF. The CDR3 DNA follows: TGTGCCAGCAGTCTTAGCGGGAGGCCAAGGGTGACCCAGTACTTC.

This clone was recorded only once. The J gene is TRBJ2-3, the V gene TRBV24-1, with TRBD1 matching 9 bases. The CDR3 loop spans 13 amino acids. The germline V gene has CDR1 KGHDR and CDR2 SFDVKD. Losses at the gene ends were 10 bases for V and 5 bases for J; bases not matched to a gene: 6. The CDR3 DNA sequence: TGTGCCACGGCCGGGACAGGGTTAGATACGCAGTATTTT. The encoded protein is CATAGTGLDTQYF.